Detailed here is one T cell receptor (beta chain). The data belong to a study of blood T cell repertoires in COVID-19. For the study at large: Spain, Italy and the United States supplied samples that represented acute and convalescent COVID-19. PBMCs, B-cell-depleted T cells, or T cells provided the cDNA or gDNA that made up the material.

TCRdb's copy holds only in-frame clones and misses some; the assay was immunoSEQ multiplex PCR. The repertoire includes about 300,000 clones, about 89% of them detected once, and approximately 2.1% sits in the top ten. The V end was cut by 0 bases, the J end by 0 bases, with 6 bases between. Germline CDR1 and CDR2: SQVTM and ANQGSEA. This CDR3 comprises 13 residues. The source of this sequence is a woman in her twenties or thirties with COVID-19, enrolled during active disease. V is TRBV29-1 and J is TRBJ2-7; no firm D call. The sequenced material came from peripheral blood. The DNA for the CDR3 is TGCAGCGTTGAAGATAACACCTCCTACGAGCAGTACTTC. The encoded protein is CSVEDNTSYEQYF.